This T cell receptor beta chain was identified in a study of shared clonotypes between healthy human individuals. This CDR3 has 15 residues. Trimming removed 1 base at V and 7 bases at J, with 14 bases between. Germline assignment: CDR1 SGHRS and CDR2 YFSETQ. Produced via immunoSEQ multiplex PCR; TCRdb's table is partial and in-frame only. Here the sample spans just over 2,000,000 clones, roughly 94% being singletons. The chain links TRBV5-1 to TRBJ1-4, with D perhaps matching TRBD1 (5 bases). The source of this sequence is a man between 18 and 29 years old in good health. Sequenced input: naive CD4+ T cells sorted from blood. Subset noted: CD45RA+ positively selected. Here the CDR3 reads CASSLIGTGGEKLFF. Written as DNA, the CDR3 is TGCGCCAGCAGCTTGATTGGGACGGGAGGTGAAAAACTGTTTTTT.